Reported below is one T cell receptor (beta chain). The data originate from a study of T cell responses to AZD1222 COVID-19 vaccine. The method was immunoSEQ multiplex PCR; TCRdb's version includes in-frame clones alone and lacks a portion of them. The sample gives 150,000 to 180,000 clones, 85% to 90% of which show up once; roughly 10% is in the top ten. This material consisted of peripheral blood, taken 28 days after the second AZD1222 dose. This clonotype originated in an adult who received the AZD1222 COVID-19 vaccine.

CDR3 coding DNA: TGCGCCAGCAGCACGAGGGGGGGCATAGGCTACAATGAGCAGTTCTTC. Translation: CASSTRGGIGYNEQFF. The V and J genes are TRBV5-1 and TRBJ2-1, with D possibly TRBD2 on 7 matching bases. Germline V gives CDR1 SGHRS, CDR2 YFSETQ. The CDR3 has 16 amino acids. Trimming took 4 bases from V and 3 from J, leaving 17 bases between them.